A single sample gave rise to the 26 T cell receptor beta chains below, sequenced in a study of T-cell memory formation after mild COVID-19. TCRdb redid the calling of the 5' RACE reads with MiXCR, one entry per CDR3 protein. The sample includes hundreds of thousands of distinct CDR3 sequences, roughly a fifth seen only once; the top ten take roughly 9.1%. The sequencing input was PBMCs or a T cell subset sorted from them (not recorded which). The source is an adult woman who had mild COVID-19 (a few samples of this study predate the infection). Cell type and time point are not known.

This sequence joins TRBV24-1 and TRBJ2-1, with 12 bases fitting TRBD1. With 8 bases clipped from V and 6 bases from J, the junction kept 1 base outside the gene matches. CDR3 size: 13 residues. Germline CDR1 KGHDR, CDR2 SFDVKD. For the CDR3, the DNA is TGTGCCACCATGGGACAGGGGGCCAATGAGCAGTTCTTC. Residues: CATMGQGANEQFF.

This clonotype came up a few times. This chain uses TRBV13 with TRBJ2-2; 15 bases are a match to TRBD2. The CDR3 spans 19 residues. Germline V CDR1 and CDR2: PRHDT, FYEKMQ (reference sequence). The V segment lost 6 bases and the J segment 3 bases; nucleotides outside the gene matches: 11. The CDR3 reads CASRPLGLAGGGDTGELFF. In DNA form, the CDR3 reads TGTGCCAGCAGGCCATTGGGACTAGCGGGAGGAGGGGACACCGGGGAGCTGTTTTTT. Together with reference TRBV13 and TRBJ2-2, the CDR3 gives the full variable domain: AAGVIQSPRHLIKEKRETATLKCYPIPRHDTVYWYQQGPGQDPQFLISFYEKMQSDKGSIPDRFSAQQFSDYHSELNMSSLELGDSALYFCASRPLGLAGGGDTGELFFGEGSRLTVL.

This clonotype appeared many times. This chain links TRBV5-1 with TRBJ2-6; weak D call: TRBD2 (5 bases). In germline, CDR1 is SGHRS, CDR2 YFSETQ. V lost 4 bases and J 0 bases, leaving 5 bases between the germline ends. The CDR3 loop spans 14 amino acids. The CDR3, as DNA: TGCGCCAGCAGCGGGAGCTCTGGGGCCAACGTCCTGACTTTC. Translating gives CASSGSSGANVLTF.

The rearrangement links TRBV7-2 to TRBJ2-7; 15 bases fit TRBD2. The CDR3 spans 16 residues. The V gene's germline CDR1 is SGHTA and CDR2 FQGNSA. V lost 5 bases to trimming and J lost 5 bases; unmatched junction nucleotides: 7. CDR3 DNA: TGTGCCAGCAGCGAGGGGGGACTAGCGGGAGGTAACGAGCAGTACTTC. It is translated as CASSEGGLAGGNEQYF.

This clonotype was seen at least ten times. The chain couples TRBV20-1 to TRBJ1-1, with D perhaps matching TRBD1 (6 bases). Germline V CDR1 and CDR2: DFQATT, SNEGSKA (reference sequence). CDR3 length: 14 residues. V gave up 0 bases and J gave up 1 base, with 9 bases separating them. CDR3 residues: CSAREGGANTEAFF. CDR3 DNA sequence: TGCAGTGCTAGAGAGGGGGGGGCGAACACTGAAGCTTTCTTT.

This clonotype was observed a few times. The chain links TRBV19 to TRBJ2-1; 9 bases map to TRBD1. With 2 bases clipped from V and 9 bases from J, the junction kept 17 bases outside the gene matches. This CDR3 region has 18 residues. Per the germline V gene, CDR1 is LNHDA and CDR2 is SQIVND (reference sequence). CDR3 amino acids: CASSIIGSRDREELEQFF. CDR3 DNA sequence: TGTGCCAGTAGTATAATAGGCTCCCGGGACAGGGAAGAGCTTGAGCAGTTCTTC.

This clonotype has more than one count but fewer than ten. The chain has TRBV29-1 and TRBJ2-1; D call uncertain. The CDR3 has 13 residues. V dropped 4 bases and J dropped 4 bases, with 11 bases sitting between them. Germline V lookup: CDR1 SQVTM, CDR2 ANQGSEA. The CDR3 DNA is TGCAGCGTTGGAGGTGGGCTATACAATGAGCAGTTCTTC. Protein sequence: CSVGGGLYNEQFF.

This clonotype was found a few times. The chain recombines TRBV3-1 with TRBJ1-2; D is possibly TRBD1 (6 bases). CDR3 size: 14 residues. The germline CDR1 and CDR2 sequences are LGHDT and YNNKEL (reference sequence). Trimming removed 0 bases from V and 14 bases from J, with 19 bases in between. In nucleotides, the CDR3 is TGTGCCAGCAGCCAAGATCTAGGTGACAGGTTGATAACCTTC. Translated, it gives CASSQDLGDRLITF.

This CDR3 reads CASSLEIGSRETQYF. In nucleotides, the CDR3 is TGCGCCAGCAGCTTGGAAATTGGTTCCCGTGAGACCCAGTACTTC. This rearrangement joins TRBV5-1 to TRBJ2-5; D unclear. The CDR3 covers 15 residues. Germline CDR1 reads SGHRS; CDR2 reads YFSETQ. Trimming stripped 0 bases from V and 5 bases from J, with 14 bases between.

CDR3 DNA sequence: TGTGCCAGCAGCTTGGGTCGGGGGACTACAACCTACGAGCAGTACTTC. Its protein is CASSLGRGTTTYEQYF. The chain uses TRBV5-5 and TRBJ2-7; 7 bases fit TRBD2. V was pared by 0 bases and J by 2 bases, with 8 bases of the junction left unmatched. CDR3 size: 16 residues. Germline CDR1 SGHKS, CDR2 YYEKEE (reference sequence). Variable domain in full (rest from reference TRBV5-5 and TRBJ2-7): DAGVTQSPTHLIKTRGQQVTLRCSPISGHKSVSWYQQVLGQGPQFIFQYYEKEERGRGNFPDRFSARQFPNYSSELNVNALLLGDSALYLCASSLGRGTTTYEQYFGPGTRLTVT.

The table lists this clonotype with a few counts. The gene calls are TRBV7-9 and TRBJ2-7; 7 nucleotides line up with TRBD2. The V gene end was trimmed by 0 bases and the J gene end by 6 bases; junction bases not matched to a gene: 2. CDR3 length: 13 residues. The germline CDR1 and CDR2 sequences are SEHNR and FQNEAQ (reference sequence). The CDR3 bases are TGTGCCAGCAGCTTAGCTCGACTAGCCGAGCAGTACTTC. Translated: CASSLARLAEQYF.

V is TRBV19 and J is TRBJ2-3; 7 bases agree with TRBD2. Germline V gene data show CDR1 as LNHDA and CDR2 as SQIVND (reference sequence). The CDR3 is 15 amino acids. V shed 2 bases and J 4 bases; nucleotides not matched to a gene: 6. The CDR3 protein is CASSIPAGAADTQYF. CDR3 nucleotide sequence: TGTGCCAGTAGTATACCGGCGGGAGCAGCAGATACGCAGTATTTT.

This chain connects TRBV9 to TRBJ2-7; D gene unclear. CDR1 is SGDLS, CDR2 YYNGEE, per germline. V lost 2 bases and J 0 bases, leaving 9 bases between the germline ends. This CDR3 has 14 residues. In DNA, the CDR3 is TGTGCCAGCAGCGTCGGATATTCCTCCTACGAGCAGTACTTC. This translates into CASSVGYSSYEQYF.

The gene calls are TRBV5-1 and TRBJ2-1, with 10 nucleotides matching TRBD2. Germline trimming cut 0 bases from V and 5 bases from J; bases unmatched to any gene: 8. The CDR3 has 17 residues. Germline CDR1 is SGHRS and CDR2 is YFSETQ. The CDR3 protein is CASSLGLSGGVNNEQFF. CDR3 DNA: TGCGCCAGCAGCTTGGGTTTAAGCGGGGGGGTTAACAATGAGCAGTTCTTC.

The sample holds a few counts of this clonotype. V and J are TRBV5-5 and TRBJ2-3; TRBD1 matches at 7 bases. CDR3 length equals 14 residues. CDR1 SGHKS and CDR2 YYEKEE come from the germline V gene (reference sequence). Germline trimming cut 4 bases from V and 1 base from J; bases unmatched to any gene: 3. Here the CDR3 reads CASSADRGTDTQYF. The CDR3, as DNA: TGTGCCAGCAGCGCTGACAGGGGCACAGATACGCAGTATTTT.

This clonotype was counted a few times. This rearrangement joins TRBV2 to TRBJ2-2; perhaps TRBD2 as D (6 bases). Trimming pared 4 bases from V and 6 bases from J, leaving 9 bases between. Per germline, CDR1 SNHLY and CDR2 FYNNEI. CDR3 size: 13 residues. CDR3 sequence: CASSAREAGELFF. The CDR3 DNA sequence: TGTGCCAGCAGTGCCAGGGAGGCCGGGGAGCTGTTTTTT. Drawing the rest from reference TRBV2 and TRBJ2-2, the complete variable domain is EPEVTQTPSHQVTQMGQEVILRCVPISNHLYFYWYRQILGQKVEFLVSFYNNEISEKSEIFDDQFSVERPDGSNFTLKIRSTKLEDSAMYFCASSAREAGELFFGEGSRLTVL.

The rearrangement uses TRBV6-5 and TRBJ2-2; D not resolved. Germline V CDR1 and CDR2: MNHEY, SVGAGI. V lost 0 bases, J lost 4 bases, and 9 bases lay in between. The CDR3 consists of 15 residues. CDR3 sequence (DNA): TGTGCCAGCAGTTACTCGGGCAGTTTCACCGGGGAGCTGTTTTTT. It translates to CASSYSGSFTGELFF.

This clonotype was found a few times. The chain couples TRBV4-3 to TRBJ2-3, with D possibly being TRBD2 (6 bases). Trimming removed 2 bases at V and 13 bases at J, with 19 bases between. This CDR3 spans 14 amino acids. Germline loops: CDR1 LGHNA, CDR2 YSLEER. The CDR3 here is CASSQTLTSLREYF. CDR3 in DNA: TGCGCCAGCAGCCAAACCCTAACTAGCCTCAGGGAGTATTTT.

V is TRBV6-5 and J is TRBJ1-2; TRBD1 agrees at 7 bases. Germline assignment: CDR1 MNHEY and CDR2 SVGAGI. This CDR3 is built from 15 residues. The junction had 10 bases not matched to a gene; V was cut back by 1 base and J by 8 bases. Here the CDR3 reads CASSYFGTAGWGYTF. CDR3 bases: TGTGCCAGCAGTTACTTCGGGACAGCCGGGTGGGGCTACACCTTC.

This chain uses TRBV12-3 or TRBV12-4 with TRBJ1-6; no clear D gene. The CDR3 totals 15 residues. V was pared by 1 base and J by 10 bases, with 14 bases between. The CDR3 sequence: CASSLGGAFRSPLHF. The CDR3 nucleotides read TGTGCCAGCAGTTTAGGAGGAGCCTTTCGATCACCCCTCCACTTT.

This clonotype was found many times. The rearrangement uses TRBV6-6 and TRBJ1-3; D ambiguous. V was trimmed by 4 bases and J by 0 bases, leaving 7 bases between them. Germline CDR1 MNHNY, CDR2 SVGAGI (reference sequence). The CDR3 spans 14 residues. CDR3 amino acids: CASSFGSSGNTIYF. The DNA for the CDR3 is TGTGCCAGCAGTTTCGGTAGCTCTGGAAACACCATATATTTT.

This clonotype showed up just a few times. This chain connects TRBV5-1 to TRBJ2-5, with 10 bases matching TRBD1. The CDR3 spans 14 residues. V shed 5 bases and J 5 bases; nucleotides not matched to a gene: 6. Germline loops: CDR1 SGHRS, CDR2 YFSETQ. The chain's CDR3 is CASRRTGGLETQYF. The CDR3 DNA is TGCGCCAGCAGAAGGACAGGGGGATTGGAGACCCAGTACTTC. Together with reference TRBV5-1 and TRBJ2-5, the CDR3 gives the full variable domain: KAGVTQTPRYLIKTRGQQVTLSCSPISGHRSVSWYQQTPGQGLQFLFEYFSETQRNKGNFPGRFSGRQFSNSRSEMNVSTLELGDSALYLCASRRTGGLETQYFGPGTRLLVL.

This clonotype has just a few counts. The V call is TRBV4-1, the J call TRBJ2-1; 7 bases align to TRBD1. V lost 1 base, J lost 4 bases, and 4 bases stayed unmatched. The CDR3 is made up of 15 amino acids. Germline V gene lookup returns CDR1 MGHRA and CDR2 YSYEKL. The CDR3: CASSQVGGDYNEQFF. The CDR3 DNA reads TGCGCCAGCAGCCAAGTAGGGGGCGATTACAATGAGCAGTTCTTC.

This clonotype has just a few counts. A junction end diverges from the germline sequence, so it may reflect a read error. The chain links TRBV7-7 to TRBJ2-7; TRBD2 is a possible D gene (6 bases). CDR1 is SSHAT and CDR2 is FNYEAQ in the germline V gene (reference sequence). This CDR3 is built from 13 residues. The CDR3 coding sequence is TGTGCTAGCAGTCGGGGGTTGGGAGAGGAGCAGTACTTC. Amino acids: CASSRGLGEEQYF.

V and J are TRBV4-3 and TRBJ1-2; D gene ambiguous. V was shortened by 3 bases and J by 8 bases, with 13 bases between the two germline ends. The CDR3 totals 13 residues. Per germline, CDR1 LGHNA and CDR2 YSLEER. CDR3 nucleotides: TGCGCCAGCAGCCATACATCCACAGCAGGCTACACCTTC. Residues: CASSHTSTAGYTF.

This chain links TRBV4-1 with TRBJ1-2; no definite D call. This CDR3 is 15 amino acids long. The V end lost 0 bases, the J end lost 4 bases, and 12 bases lay between the germline ends. CDR1 and CDR2 (germline): MGHRA, YSYEKL. This CDR3 is CASSQDPGSTYGYTF. The CDR3 nucleotides are TGCGCCAGCAGCCAAGATCCGGGGAGTACCTATGGCTACACCTTC.